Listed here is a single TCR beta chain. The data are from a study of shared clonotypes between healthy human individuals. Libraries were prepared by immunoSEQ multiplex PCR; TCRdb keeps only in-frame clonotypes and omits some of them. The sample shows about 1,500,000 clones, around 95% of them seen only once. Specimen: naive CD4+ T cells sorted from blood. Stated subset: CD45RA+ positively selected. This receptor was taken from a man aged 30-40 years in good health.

This chain's CDR3 is CASSRDSKETQYF. CDR3 DNA: TGTGCCAGCAGCCGGGACTCTAAAGAGACCCAGTACTTC. The chain uses TRBV7-9 and TRBJ2-5; D might be TRBD2 (6 bases). CDR3 length equals 13 residues. V was trimmed by 5 bases and J by 3 bases, leaving 10 bases between them. Germline V gene lookup returns CDR1 SEHNR and CDR2 FQNEAQ (reference sequence).